The sequence of this T cell receptor beta chain was determined in a study of blood T cell repertoires in COVID-19. V shed 6 bases and J 9 bases; nucleotides not matched to a gene: 6. The length of the CDR3 is 13 residues. Looked up from germline, CDR1 is MDHEN and CDR2 is SYDVKM. Self-reported history from a screening survey and questionnaire set each donor's cohort. Assay: immunoSEQ multiplex PCR; the TCRdb copy retains only in-frame clones and omits some. The sample has around 300,000 clones; 85% are singletons. The TCR originated in a woman aged 45-60 years who had recovered from COVID-19. V and J are TRBV28 and TRBJ2-4, with TRBD1 matching over 9 bases. Sequencing was done on a sample of PBMCs or T cells enriched from blood (not recorded which). The CDR3 loop reads CASRGQGAAIQYF. CDR3 DNA sequence: TGTGCCAGCAGGGGACAGGGTGCGGCCATTCAGTACTTC.